Presented here are 15 T cell receptor beta chains from one specimen sequenced in a study of tumor-infiltrating lymphocytes in primary liver carcinoma. Blood RNA was derived from unsorted whole blood, and germline DNA was extracted too. Production of TCR beta cDNA used 500 ng total RNA together with a constant-region primer. Three rounds of nested multiplex PCR with slightly modified ARM-PCR produced TCR beta libraries. It was with TRBV1-TRBV30 forward primers and a C-beta reverse primer that the first two PCR rounds were run, at around 10 cycles each. Each CDR3 protein is one row after TCRdb ran MiXCR on the multiplex PCR reads. The sample records about 320,000 distinct CDR3 sequences, about 60% being singletons. The sequencing input was peripheral blood. Receptors were obtained from a man aged 35 to 55 with primary liver carcinoma and hepatitis B virus infection.

As regards this clonotype: One junction end does not reproduce the germline sequence, and a read error may be involved. This CDR3 is CASNIRQGQGDTQYF. CDR3 nucleotides: TGTGCTAGCAACATACGACAGGGACAGGGAGATACGCAGTATTTT. This chain joins TRBV11-2 and TRBJ2-3, with TRBD1 matching 9 bases. The CDR3 length is 15 residues. Germline V gene lookup returns CDR1 SGHAT and CDR2 FQNNGV.

This clonotype was observed a handful of times. A junction end diverges from the germline sequence, so it may reflect a read error. The chain employs TRBV19 and TRBJ2-2, with D hard to call. Per germline, CDR1 LNHDA and CDR2 SQIVND (reference sequence). The CDR3 has 15 residues. The CDR3 is CASSIGIANTGELFF. CDR3 sequence (DNA): TGCGCCAGTAGTATAGGGATCGCGAACACCGGGGAGCTGTTTTTT.

As for this clonotype: Germline is not matched at one junction end, which may reflect a read error. The chain joins TRBV29-1 to TRBJ2-1; D unclear. The CDR3 length is 13 residues. Germline values: CDR1 SQVTM, CDR2 ANQGSEA. The CDR3 reads CSVATTRYKEQFF. The CDR3 nucleotides are TGCAGCGTTGCAACCACTCGCTACAAAGAGCAGTTCTTC.

The sample holds many counts of this clonotype. This sequence joins TRBV4-3 and TRBJ2-1; unclear D gene. Germline assignment: CDR1 LGHNA and CDR2 YSLEER. V lost 0 bases and J 5 bases, leaving 8 bases between the germline ends. There are 14 residues in the CDR3. CDR3 sequence reads: CASSQEGRNNEQFF. In nucleotides, the CDR3 is TGCGCCAGCAGCCAAGAGGGCAGAAACAATGAGCAGTTCTTC.

The chain employs TRBV6-5 and TRBJ1-1; tentative D call: TRBD1 (6 bases). The germline V gene encodes CDR1 MNHEY and CDR2 SVGAGI. Trimming cost V 0 bases and J 4 bases, with 12 bases left between them. CDR3 length equals 15 residues. In nucleotides, the CDR3 is TGTGCCAGCAGTTACTCGATAGTGGGGGCCACTGAAGCTTTCTTT. It is translated as CASSYSIVGATEAFF.

This clonotype was counted many times. The CDR3 spells CASSRDRGHYEQYF. The CDR3 DNA sequence: TGTGCCAGCAGCCGGGACAGGGGGCACTACGAGCAGTACTTC. V is TRBV6-2 or TRBV6-3 and J is TRBJ2-7; 12 nucleotides match TRBD1. V shed 6 bases and J 3 bases; nucleotides not matched to a gene: 3. The CDR3 is made up of 14 amino acids. Germline lookup yields CDR1 MNHEY and CDR2 SVGEGT.

The chain combines TRBV6-4 with TRBJ2-1; TRBD2 aligns across 8 bases. The CDR3 is made up of 15 amino acids. The V and J ends lost 0 bases and 8 bases, in that order; junction bases with no gene match: 6. The V gene's germline CDR1 is MRHNA and CDR2 SNTAGT. The CDR3 DNA sequence: TGTGCCAGCAGTGACTCGTTAGCGGGGTCTGATGAGCAGTTCTTC. Its translation is CASSDSLAGSDEQFF.

The chain combines TRBV5-6 with TRBJ2-1, with TRBD1 identical over 9 bases. V lost 0 bases to trimming and J lost 8 bases; unmatched junction nucleotides: 6. CDR3 length: 15 residues. Looked up from germline, CDR1 is SGHDT and CDR2 is YYEEEE. This chain's CDR3 is CASSLGQGEWDEQFF. CDR3 sequence (DNA): TGTGCCAGCAGCTTGGGACAGGGGGAATGGGATGAGCAGTTCTTC.

The chain recombines TRBV10-3 with TRBJ2-4; TRBD2 is a possible D gene (5 bases). V was cut by 0 bases and J by 6 bases, with 12 bases left in between. In germline, CDR1 is ENHRY, CDR2 SYGVKD. This CDR3 has 15 amino acids. This CDR3 reads CAISESTWTSNIQYF. The DNA of the CDR3 is TGTGCCATCAGTGAGTCGACATGGACTTCAAACATTCAGTACTTC.

In regard to this clonotype: An end of the junction differs from the germline gene, which may be a read error. V and J are TRBV6-9 and TRBJ1-4; D is perhaps TRBD1 (6 bases). The CDR3 totals 13 residues. CDR1 is MNHGY, CDR2 SVAAGI, per germline. CDR3 bases: TGTGCAAGCAGGGGACGGCGATTCGAAAAACTGTTTTTT. It yields the protein CASRGRRFEKLFF.

Note on this clonotype: With a much larger clone just one base away, this may be a read error. Given the absence of the conserved phenylalanine or tryptophan at the CDR3 end, a read error is likely. The chain joins TRBV7-9 to TRBJ2-7, with 7 positions matching TRBD1. Unmatched junction bases numbered 9, after V lost 5 bases and J lost 5 bases. The CDR3 runs 14 residues. Germline V gives CDR1 SEHNR, CDR2 FQNEAQ (reference sequence). The CDR3 protein is CASSRTGTANEQYL. The CDR3 bases are TGTGCCAGCAGCCGAACCGGGACAGCCAACGAGCAGTACTTA.

With respect to this clonotype: A read error may account for a junction end that differs from germline. The rearrangement joins TRBV11-2 to TRBJ1-4; D may be TRBD1 (5 bases). The CDR3 contains 14 residues. CDR1 is SGHAT, CDR2 FQNNGV, per germline. CDR3 residues: CTSSSSGPGEKLFF. In DNA form, the CDR3 reads TGTACCAGCAGCTCCTCGGGACCGGGCGAAAAACTGTTTTTT. Complete variable domain (other parts from reference TRBV11-2 and TRBJ1-4): EAGVAQSPRYKIIEKRQSVAFWCNPISGHATLYWYQQILGQGPKLLIQFQNNGVVDDSQLPKDRFSAERLKGVDSTLKIQPAKLEDSAVYLCTSSSSGPGEKLFFGSGTQLSVL.

Concerning this clonotype itself: This may be a read error, as it is one base from a much larger clone. The chain joins TRBV6-2 or TRBV6-3 to TRBJ2-5; perhaps TRBD2 as D (5 bases). From germline, CDR1 is MNHEY and CDR2 SVGEGT. The ends were cut back, 6 bases at V and 10 bases at J, with 15 bases in the middle. CDR3 size: 12 residues. The DNA of the CDR3 is TGTGCCAGCAGCGCCGGAGCGGTTGGCCAGTACTTC. Translation: CASSAGAVGQYF.

Details on this clonotype: One junction end does not reproduce the germline sequence, and a read error may be involved. The chain carries TRBV11-2 and TRBJ2-1, with a possible D match to TRBD2 (5 bases). CDR3 length: 16 amino acids. From germline, CDR1 is SGHAT and CDR2 FQNNGV. The CDR3 coding sequence is TGTACCAGCAGCTTAAGCGGAGTCTTCCCCTACAATGAGCAGTTCTTC. Translating gives CTSSLSGVFPYNEQFF.

A few counts support this clonotype. This rearrangement joins TRBV10-3 to TRBJ1-3, with a possible D match to TRBD1 (5 bases). CDR1 is ENHRY, CDR2 SYGVKD, per germline. V lost 6 bases, J lost 4 bases, and 16 bases lay in between. The CDR3 contains 15 residues. The CDR3 loop reads CAIREGPLLGNTIYF. For the CDR3, the DNA is TGTGCCATCAGGGAGGGACCGCTTCTGGGAAACACCATATATTTT.